This TCR beta chain was identified during a study of cytomegalovirus exposure and HLA in healthy donors. Study context: Early on, a data release was issued that held some 91 million unique TCRs from HLA-typed donors.

Note on this clone: Its antigen is as yet unknown.

Notes on the study in general: Cytomegalovirus association was listed for about 160 TCR beta chains.

The PCR employed 60 Vbeta primers together with 13 Jbeta primers. Measured with immunoSEQ multiplex PCR; TCRdb has only the in-frame clones, and not every one. The data show about 130,000 clones, around four fifths seen once. The CDR3 is 15 amino acids. The V gene's germline CDR1 is WSHSY and CDR2 SAAADI. Trimming took 7 bases from V and 2 from J; bases not matched to a gene: 9. The clonotype originates from a man younger than 45 in good health and CMV-seropositive. Source material: PBMCs. The J gene is TRBJ2-7, the V gene TRBV10-2, with 9 positions matching TRBD2. Written as DNA, the CDR3 is TGCGCCAGCACCCCGACTAGCGGTACCACCTACGAGCAGTACTTC. It specifies CASTPTSGTTYEQYF.